The 20 T cell receptor beta chains presented below share a single source sample, sequenced in a study of blood T cell repertoires in COVID-19. Libraries were prepared by immunoSEQ multiplex PCR; TCRdb keeps only in-frame clonotypes and omits some of them. This table holds about 200,000 clones, 70% to 90% found once. Material: peripheral blood. The receptors derive from a man between 60 and 70 years old with COVID-19, enrolled during active disease.

The V gene is TRBV10-3, the J gene TRBJ2-3; a weak D match, TRBD1 (5 bases). The ends were cut back, 3 bases at V and 0 bases at J, with 7 bases in the middle. The germline V gene encodes CDR1 ENHRY and CDR2 SYGVKD. This CDR3 comprises 14 residues. The CDR3 region is CAISDGASTDTQYF. Written as DNA, the CDR3 is TGTGCCATCAGTGATGGGGCCAGCACAGATACGCAGTATTTT.

V and J are TRBV19 and TRBJ1-1; D is unclear. CDR3 size: 11 residues. Trimming stripped 10 bases from V and 4 bases from J, with 10 bases between. CDR1 and CDR2 from the germline V gene are LNHDA and SQIVND (reference sequence). The CDR3 protein is CATNTPTEAFF. As DNA, the CDR3 is TGTGCCACCAACACCCCCACTGAAGCTTTCTTT. The whole variable domain, remainder taken from reference TRBV19 and TRBJ1-1, is DGGITQSPKYLFRKEGQNVTLSCEQNLNHDAMYWYRQDPGQGLRLIYYSQIVNDFQKGDIAEGYSVSREKKESFPLTVTSAQKNPTAFYLCATNTPTEAFFGQGTRLTVV.

The CDR3 nucleotides read TGTGCCAGCAGGGATCCGGGACAGGGGGCCGAGCAGCCCCAGCATTTT. This translates into CASRDPGQGAEQPQHF. This chain connects TRBV28 to TRBJ1-5; 12 bases are a match to TRBD1. V was pared by 6 bases and J by 7 bases, with 10 bases of the junction left unmatched. The length of the CDR3 is 16 residues. The germline V gene encodes CDR1 MDHEN and CDR2 SYDVKM.

The rearrangement joins TRBV11-2 to TRBJ2-7; 7 bases align to TRBD1. V gave up 4 bases and J gave up 2 bases; unmatched junction bases: 11. Germline lookup yields CDR1 SGHAT and CDR2 FQNNGV. The CDR3 sequence is 16 residues long. Here the CDR3 reads CASSSFPRGRTYEQYF. DNA of the CDR3: TGTGCCAGCAGCTCGTTCCCGAGGGGGCGAACCTACGAGCAGTACTTC.

The chain couples TRBV7-2 to TRBJ2-7; 9 bases fit TRBD1. The CDR3 contains 14 residues. CDR1 and CDR2 (germline): SGHTA, FQGNSA. V gave up 4 bases and J gave up 2 bases; unmatched junction bases: 3. CDR3 nucleotides: TGTGCCAGCAGCTCGGACAGGGGAACCTACGAGCAGTACTTC. Protein: CASSSDRGTYEQYF. The full variable domain, completed using reference TRBV7-2 and TRBJ2-7, is GAGVSQSPSNKVTEKGKDVELRCDPISGHTALYWYRQSLGQGLEFLIYFQGNSAPDKSGLPSDRFSAERTGGSVSTLTIQRTQQEDSAVYLCASSSDRGTYEQYFGPGTRLTVT.

The CDR3 spells CASSGLEARYNEQFF. The CDR3 DNA sequence: TGTGCCAGCAGCGGACTAGAGGCGAGGTACAATGAGCAGTTCTTC. The chain links TRBV28 to TRBJ2-1, with 7 bases matching TRBD2. Germline trimming cut 6 bases from V and 4 bases from J; bases unmatched to any gene: 9. This CDR3 has 15 amino acids. The germline V gene has CDR1 MDHEN and CDR2 SYDVKM. The complete variable domain, with remaining parts taken from reference TRBV28 and TRBJ2-1, reads DVKVTQSSRYLVKRTGEKVFLECVQDMDHENMFWYRQDPGLGLRLIYFSYDVKMKEKGDIPEGYSVSREKKERFSLILESASTNQTSMYLCASSGLEARYNEQFFGPGTRLTVL.

The chain uses TRBV12-3 or TRBV12-4 and TRBJ1-5; D gene uncertain. The CDR3 spans 12 residues. Trimming took 4 bases from V and 7 from J, leaving 8 bases between them. The CDR3 protein is CASSSQWQPQHF. CDR3 coding DNA: TGTGCCAGCAGTTCCCAGTGGCAGCCCCAGCATTTT.

This clone was observed a few times. V and J are TRBV12-3 or TRBV12-4 and TRBJ1-2, with 7 nucleotides matching TRBD1. The junction had 4 bases not matched to a gene; V was cut back by 5 bases and J by 4 bases. The length of the CDR3 is 13 residues. DNA of the CDR3: TGTGCCAGCAGTCCGGGGACAGCCTATGGCTACACCTTC. Protein: CASSPGTAYGYTF.

The gene calls are TRBV5-1 and TRBJ1-4; the D gene is possibly TRBD1 (6 bases). This CDR3 contains 15 residues. Trimming took 0 bases from V and 7 from J, leaving 13 bases between them. Germline CDR1 SGHRS, CDR2 YFSETQ. The CDR3 loop reads CASSLGTALGEKLFF. The DNA for the CDR3 is TGCGCCAGCAGCTTGGGGACAGCCTTGGGTGAAAAACTGTTTTTT.

There are a few counts of this clone. V is TRBV6-1 and J is TRBJ1-5; TRBD1 matches at 7 bases. After removal of 1 base from V and 2 bases from J, the junction contained 11 bases not matched to a gene. From germline, CDR1 is MNHNS and CDR2 SASEGT. The CDR3 is 18 amino acids. CDR3 sequence: CASSEVHVQGSRNQPQHF. The CDR3, as DNA: TGTGCCAGCAGTGAAGTCCATGTACAGGGGTCTCGCAATCAGCCCCAGCATTTT.

The V call is TRBV6-4, the J call TRBJ1-5; the D is unclear. There are 10 residues in the CDR3. Germline V gene sequence: CDR1 MRHNA, CDR2 SNTAGT. V lost 7 bases to trimming and J lost 6 bases, with 4 bases between them. The CDR3 DNA reads TGTGCCAGCAAACTTCAGCCCCAGCATTTT. As protein: CASKLQPQHF.

This chain joins TRBV6-6 and TRBJ1-2; 7 bases align to TRBD1. This CDR3 comprises 14 residues. The V gene's germline CDR1 is MNHNY and CDR2 SVGAGI (reference sequence). Germline trimming cut 5 bases from V and 8 bases from J; bases unmatched to any gene: 11. CDR3 sequence: CASSADRAKGGYTF. In DNA form, the CDR3 reads TGTGCCAGCAGTGCAGACAGGGCGAAGGGGGGCTACACCTTC.

The chain links TRBV4-2 to TRBJ1-2; D perhaps matches TRBD1 (5 bases). Germline CDR1 is LGHNA and CDR2 is YNFKEQ. The CDR3 has 16 residues. V was cut by 0 bases and J by 2 bases, with 13 bases left in between. The chain's CDR3 is CASSQDTGAKNYGYTF. The CDR3 DNA follows: TGTGCCAGCAGCCAAGATACAGGAGCCAAGAACTATGGCTACACCTTC.

J is TRBJ1-2 and V is TRBV18, with 7 bases lining up with TRBD1. The germline V gene has CDR1 KGHSH and CDR2 LQKENI. V was pared by 3 bases and J by 7 bases, with 2 bases of the junction left unmatched. There are 12 residues in the CDR3. This CDR3 is CASSPGQSGYTF. As DNA, the CDR3 is TGTGCCAGCTCACCGGGACAGAGTGGCTACACCTTC.

The genes are TRBV6-5 and TRBJ2-7, with D perhaps matching TRBD1 (6 bases). With 6 bases removed from V and 4 bases from J, the gap between germline ends came to 13 bases. The CDR3 consists of 13 residues. Germline V gene data show CDR1 as MNHEY and CDR2 as SVGAGI. CDR3 residues: CASSRGQFYEQYF. As DNA, the CDR3 is TGTGCCAGCAGCCGTGGACAGTTTTACGAGCAGTACTTC.

The chain carries TRBV5-1 and TRBJ1-2; D is uncertain. The CDR3 is 14 amino acids. In germline, CDR1 is SGHRS, CDR2 YFSETQ. V lost 0 bases to trimming and J lost 2 bases, with 8 bases between them. The CDR3 sequence is CASSLDVRNYGYTF. In DNA, the CDR3 is TGCGCCAGCAGCTTGGACGTTCGGAACTATGGCTACACCTTC.

The gene calls are TRBV9 and TRBJ2-7; TRBD1 matches at 11 bases. J gave up 6 bases and V 3 bases, and 8 bases lay outside the gene matches. Per germline, CDR1 SGDLS and CDR2 YYNGEE. This CDR3 comprises 15 residues. The CDR3 DNA sequence: TGTGCCAGCAGCGCGGGAGGACAGGGGGCCTCCGAGCAGTACTTC. It translates to CASSAGGQGASEQYF.

CDR3 nucleotide sequence: TGTGCTAGTGGCCGTGACACAAACACTGAAGCTTTCTTT. Its protein is CASGRDTNTEAFF. This chain links TRBV12-5 with TRBJ1-1; D unresolved. Between the trimmed V and J ends, which lost 6 bases and 2 bases, there was a span of 10 bases. There are 13 residues in the CDR3. CDR1 LGHNT and CDR2 FRNRAP come from the germline V gene. Combining the CDR3 with reference TRBV12-5 and TRBJ1-1 gives the whole variable domain DARVTQTPRHKVTEMGQEVTMRCQPILGHNTVFWYRQTMMQGLELLAYFRNRAPLDDSGMPKDRFSAEMPDATLATLKIQPSEPRDSAVYFCASGRDTNTEAFFGQGTRLTVV.

This clone was recorded a few times. The chain is built from TRBV3-1 (or the pseudogene TRBV3-2) and TRBJ1-5; TRBD1 is a possible D gene (5 bases). The length of the CDR3 is 15 residues. The V gene lost 4 bases and the J gene lost 4 bases, with 14 bases spanning the gap. In germline, CDR1 is LGHDT, CDR2 YNNKEL (reference sequence). This chain's CDR3 is CASSRGTAENQPQHF. The CDR3 DNA is TGTGCCAGCAGCCGGGGGACTGCAGAAAATCAGCCCCAGCATTTT.

This clone was seen a single time. J is TRBJ1-3 and V is TRBV2; TRBD1 matches 7 bases. This CDR3 comprises 15 residues. CDR1 and CDR2 (germline): SNHLY, FYNNEI. The V gene end was trimmed by 8 bases and the J gene end by 1 base; junction bases not matched to a gene: 8. Written as DNA, the CDR3 is TGTGCCAGCCGAGCCCAGGGGGTATCTGGAAACACCATATATTTT. As protein: CASRAQGVSGNTIYF.